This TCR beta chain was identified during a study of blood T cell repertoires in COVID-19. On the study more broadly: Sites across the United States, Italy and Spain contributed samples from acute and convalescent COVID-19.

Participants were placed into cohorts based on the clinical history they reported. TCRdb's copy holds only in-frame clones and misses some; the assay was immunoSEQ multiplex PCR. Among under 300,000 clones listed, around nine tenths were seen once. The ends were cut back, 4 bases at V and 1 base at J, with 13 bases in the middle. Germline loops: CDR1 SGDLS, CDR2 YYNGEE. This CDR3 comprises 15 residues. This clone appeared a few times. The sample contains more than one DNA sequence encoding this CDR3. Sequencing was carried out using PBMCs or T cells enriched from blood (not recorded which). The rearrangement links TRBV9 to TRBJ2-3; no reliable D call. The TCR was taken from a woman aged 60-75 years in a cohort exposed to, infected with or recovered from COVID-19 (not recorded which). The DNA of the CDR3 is TGTGCCAGCAGCCCCCGTGGAGCAGGCACAGATACGCAGTATTTT. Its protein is CASSPRGAGTDTQYF. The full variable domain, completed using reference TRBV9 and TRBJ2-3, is DSGVTQTPKHLITATGQRVTLRCSPRSGDLSVYWYQQSLDQGLQFLIQYYNGEERAKGNILERFSAQQFPDLHSELNLSSLELGDSALYFCASSPRGAGTDTQYFGPGTRLTVL.